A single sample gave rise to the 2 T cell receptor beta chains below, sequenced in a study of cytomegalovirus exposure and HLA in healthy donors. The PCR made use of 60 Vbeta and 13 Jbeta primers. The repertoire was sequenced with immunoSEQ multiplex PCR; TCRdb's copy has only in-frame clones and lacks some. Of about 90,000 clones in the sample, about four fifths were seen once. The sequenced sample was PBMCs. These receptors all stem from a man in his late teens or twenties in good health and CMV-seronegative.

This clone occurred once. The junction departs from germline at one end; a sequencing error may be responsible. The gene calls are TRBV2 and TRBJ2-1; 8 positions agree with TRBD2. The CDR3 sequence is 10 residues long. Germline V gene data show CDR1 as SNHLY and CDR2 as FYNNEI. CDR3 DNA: TGTGCCAGCAGGAGCGGGAGCATGGTCTTC. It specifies CASRSGSMVF.

This CDR3 is CASSYTGSSYEQYF. CDR3 in DNA: TGTGCCAGCAGCTACACAGGGAGCTCCTACGAGCAGTACTTC. This sequence joins TRBV5-4 and TRBJ2-7; tentative D call: TRBD1 (6 bases). CDR3 size: 14 residues. Germline V gives CDR1 SGHNT, CDR2 YYREEE (reference sequence). Trimming shortened V by 3 bases and J by 0 bases, and 10 bases separated the two germline ends.